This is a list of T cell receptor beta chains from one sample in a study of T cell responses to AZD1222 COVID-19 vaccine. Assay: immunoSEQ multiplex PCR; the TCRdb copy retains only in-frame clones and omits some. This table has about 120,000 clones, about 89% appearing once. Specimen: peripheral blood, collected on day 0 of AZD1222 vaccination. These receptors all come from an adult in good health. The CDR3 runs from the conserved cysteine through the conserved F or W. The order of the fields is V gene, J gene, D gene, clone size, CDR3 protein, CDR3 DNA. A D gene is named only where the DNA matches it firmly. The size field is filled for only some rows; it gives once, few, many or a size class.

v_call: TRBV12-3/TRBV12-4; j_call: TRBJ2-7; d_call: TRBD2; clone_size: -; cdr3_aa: CASSPLAGLEQYF; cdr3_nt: TGTGCCAGCAGTCCTTTAGCGGGACTCGAGCAGTACTTC
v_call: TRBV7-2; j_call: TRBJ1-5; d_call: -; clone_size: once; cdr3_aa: CASSWVGGNQPQHF; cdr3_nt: TGTGCCAGCAGCTGGGTCGGGGGGAATCAGCCCCAGCATTTT
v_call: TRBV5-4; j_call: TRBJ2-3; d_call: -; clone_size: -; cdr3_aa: CASSADSTDTQYF; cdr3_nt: TGTGCCAGCAGCGCTGACAGCACAGATACGCAGTATTTT
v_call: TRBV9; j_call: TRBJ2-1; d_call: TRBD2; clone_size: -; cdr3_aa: CASSFSGPVTDEQFF; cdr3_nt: TGTGCCAGCAGCTTTAGCGGGCCCGTGACGGATGAGCAGTTCTTC
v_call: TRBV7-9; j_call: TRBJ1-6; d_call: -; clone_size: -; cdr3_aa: CATEDSLNSPLHF; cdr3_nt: TGTGCCACCGAGGACAGTCTCAATTCACCCCTCCACTTT
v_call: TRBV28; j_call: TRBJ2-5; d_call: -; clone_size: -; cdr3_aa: CASSSGTLGTQYF; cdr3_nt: TGTGCCAGCAGTTCCGGGACGTTAGGGACCCAGTACTTC
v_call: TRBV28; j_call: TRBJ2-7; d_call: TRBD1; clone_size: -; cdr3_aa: CASSFLQGAGEQYF; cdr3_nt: TGTGCCAGCAGTTTTCTTCAGGGGGCGGGAGAGCAGTACTTC
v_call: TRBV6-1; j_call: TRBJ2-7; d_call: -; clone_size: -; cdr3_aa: CASSENLAIEDEQYF; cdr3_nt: TGTGCCAGCAGTGAAAACTTAGCTATCGAGGACGAGCAGTACTTC
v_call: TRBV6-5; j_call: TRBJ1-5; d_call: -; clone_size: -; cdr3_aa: CASSYAGSGPQHF; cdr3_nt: TGTGCCAGCAGTTACGCAGGTTCGGGGCCCCAGCATTTT
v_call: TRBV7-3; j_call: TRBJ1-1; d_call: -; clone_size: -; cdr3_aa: CASSPNYGYTEAFF; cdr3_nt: TGTGCCAGCAGCCCTAATTACGGGTACACTGAAGCTTTCTTT
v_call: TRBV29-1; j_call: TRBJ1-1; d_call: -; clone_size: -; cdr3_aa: CSVISRGTEAFF; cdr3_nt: TGCAGCGTCATATCGAGGGGGACTGAAGCTTTCTTT
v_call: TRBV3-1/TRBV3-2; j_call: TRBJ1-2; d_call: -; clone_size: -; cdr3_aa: CASSQQVRVPGIF; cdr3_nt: TGTGCCAGCAGCCAACAAGTCAGAGTCCCAGGGATCTTC
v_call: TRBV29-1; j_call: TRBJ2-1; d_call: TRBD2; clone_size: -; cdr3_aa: CSVRSGGANEQFF; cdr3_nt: TGCAGCGTACGTAGCGGGGGGGCAAATGAGCAGTTCTTC
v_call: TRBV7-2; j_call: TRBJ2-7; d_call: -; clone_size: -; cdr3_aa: CAKRGYEQYF; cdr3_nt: TGTGCTAAGCGTGGGTACGAGCAGTACTTC
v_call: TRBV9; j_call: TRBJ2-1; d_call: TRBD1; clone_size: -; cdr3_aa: CASSPRTGGVGEQFF; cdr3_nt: TGTGCCAGCAGCCCACGGACAGGAGGTGTAGGTGAGCAGTTCTTC
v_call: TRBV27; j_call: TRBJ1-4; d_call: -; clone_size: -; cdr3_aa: CASSDNRGTNEKLFF; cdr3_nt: TGTGCCAGCAGTGATAATCGAGGGACCAATGAAAAACTGTTTTTT
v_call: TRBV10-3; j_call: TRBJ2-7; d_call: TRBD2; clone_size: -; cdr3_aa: CAISALAGGNEQYF; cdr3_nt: TGTGCCATCAGTGCACTAGCGGGAGGAAACGAGCAGTACTTC
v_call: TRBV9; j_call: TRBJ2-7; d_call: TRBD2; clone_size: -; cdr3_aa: CASSVGEGRVPFEQYF; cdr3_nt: TGTGCCAGCAGCGTAGGGGAGGGGAGGGTTCCCTTTGAGCAGTACTTC
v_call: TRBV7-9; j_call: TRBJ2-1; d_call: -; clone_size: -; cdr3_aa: CASSLARPYNEQFF; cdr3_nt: TGTGCCAGCAGCTTAGCACGCCCTTACAATGAGCAGTTCTTC
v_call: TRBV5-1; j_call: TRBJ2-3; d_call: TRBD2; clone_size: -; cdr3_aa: CASSLEARGGPADTQYF; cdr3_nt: TGCGCCAGCAGCTTGGAGGCTCGGGGGGGCCCCGCAGATACGCAGTATTTT
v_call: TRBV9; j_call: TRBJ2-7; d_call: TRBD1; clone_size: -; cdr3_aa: CASSVAAGGYEQYF; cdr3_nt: TGTGCCAGCAGCGTAGCGGCAGGGGGCTACGAGCAGTACTTC
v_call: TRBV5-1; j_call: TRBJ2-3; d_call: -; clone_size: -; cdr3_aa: CASSLGPLPDTQYF; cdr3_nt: TGCGCCAGCAGCTTGGGACCCCTTCCAGATACGCAGTATTTT
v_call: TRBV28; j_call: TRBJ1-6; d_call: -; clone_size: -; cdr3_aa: CASSLWGAGNSPLHF; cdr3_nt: TGTGCCAGCAGTTTATGGGGGGCTGGGAATTCACCCCTCCACTTT
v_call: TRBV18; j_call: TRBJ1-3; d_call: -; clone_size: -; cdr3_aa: CASSPDRSSGNTIYF; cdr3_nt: TGTGCCAGCTCGCCCGACAGGAGCTCTGGAAACACCATATATTTT
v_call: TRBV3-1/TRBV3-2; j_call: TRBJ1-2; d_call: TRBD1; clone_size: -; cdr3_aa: CASSLPGQGANYGYTF; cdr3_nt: TGTGCCAGCAGCTTACCGGGACAGGGAGCTAACTATGGCTACACCTTC
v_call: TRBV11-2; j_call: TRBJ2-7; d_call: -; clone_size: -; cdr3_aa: CASSLESTANYEQYF; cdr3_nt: TGTGCCAGCAGCTTAGAGTCGACAGCCAACTACGAGCAGTACTTC
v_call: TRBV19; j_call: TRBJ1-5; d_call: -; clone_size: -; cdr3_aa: CASMGGFQPQHF; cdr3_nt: TGTGCCAGTATGGGGGGCTTCCAGCCCCAGCATTTT
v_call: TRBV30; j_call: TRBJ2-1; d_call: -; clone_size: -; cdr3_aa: CAWSVFLYNEQFF; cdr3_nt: TGTGCCTGGAGTGTATTTCTCTACAATGAGCAGTTCTTC
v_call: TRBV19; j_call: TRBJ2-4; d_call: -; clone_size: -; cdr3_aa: CASSITGVAKNIQYF; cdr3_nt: TGTGCCAGTAGTATAACCGGGGTAGCCAAAAACATTCAGTACTTC
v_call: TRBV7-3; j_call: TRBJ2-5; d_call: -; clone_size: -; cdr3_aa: CASSLSLGETQYF; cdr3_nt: TGTGCCAGCAGCTTAAGCCTAGGAGAGACCCAGTACTTC
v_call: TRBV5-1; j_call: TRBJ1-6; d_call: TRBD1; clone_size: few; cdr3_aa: CASSLEGQGNSPLHF; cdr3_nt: TGCGCCAGCAGCTTGGAGGGACAGGGGAATTCACCCCTCCACTTT
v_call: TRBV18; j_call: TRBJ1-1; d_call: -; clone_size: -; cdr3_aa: CASSQSPNTEAFF; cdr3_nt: TGTGCCAGCTCGCAGAGTCCGAACACTGAAGCTTTCTTT
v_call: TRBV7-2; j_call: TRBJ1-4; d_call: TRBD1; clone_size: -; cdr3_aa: CASSLVDRNNEKLFF; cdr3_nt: TGTGCCAGCAGCTTAGTGGACAGGAATAATGAAAAACTGTTTTTT
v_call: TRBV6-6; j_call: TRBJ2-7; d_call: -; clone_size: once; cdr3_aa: CASSPPTPLYEQYF; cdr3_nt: TGTGCCAGCAGTCCCCCGACACCTCTGTACGAGCAGTACTTC
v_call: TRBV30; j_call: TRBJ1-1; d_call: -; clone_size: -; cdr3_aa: CAWSVLEANTEAFF; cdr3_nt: TGTGCCTGGAGTGTACTGGAGGCGAACACTGAAGCTTTCTTT
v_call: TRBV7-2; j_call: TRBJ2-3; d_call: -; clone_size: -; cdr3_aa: CASSAWFPDTQYF; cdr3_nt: TGTGCCAGCAGCGCTTGGTTCCCGGATACGCAGTATTTT
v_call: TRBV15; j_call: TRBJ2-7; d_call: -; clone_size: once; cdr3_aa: CATSRSYYEQYF; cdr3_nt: TGTGCCACCAGCAGATCTTACTACGAGCAGTACTTC
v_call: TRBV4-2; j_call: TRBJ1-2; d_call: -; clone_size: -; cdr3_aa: CASSHYRDANGYTF; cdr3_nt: TGTGCCAGCAGCCATTATCGGGACGCAAATGGCTACACCTTC
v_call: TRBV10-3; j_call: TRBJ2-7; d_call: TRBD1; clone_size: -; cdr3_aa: CAISETGALSYEQYF; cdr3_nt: TGTGCCATCAGTGAAACAGGGGCCCTGTCCTACGAGCAGTACTTC
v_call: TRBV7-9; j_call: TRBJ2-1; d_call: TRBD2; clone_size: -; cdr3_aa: CASSLGTSGGWEQFF; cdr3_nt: TGTGCCAGCAGCCTCGGGACTAGCGGGGGGTGGGAGCAGTTCTTC
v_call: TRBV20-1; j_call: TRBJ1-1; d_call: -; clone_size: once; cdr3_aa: CSAKGRREAFF; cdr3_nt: TGCAGTGCTAAAGGACGGAGGGAAGCTTTCTTT
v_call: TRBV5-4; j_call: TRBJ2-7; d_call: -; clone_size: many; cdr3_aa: CASSPGARGVYEQYF; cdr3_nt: TGTGCCAGCAGCCCAGGGGCTCGTGGGGTCTACGAGCAGTACTTC
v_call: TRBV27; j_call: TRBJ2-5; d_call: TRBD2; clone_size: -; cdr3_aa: CASRTSGSGQETQYF; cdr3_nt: TGTGCCAGCAGAACTAGCGGGAGTGGGCAAGAGACCCAGTACTTC
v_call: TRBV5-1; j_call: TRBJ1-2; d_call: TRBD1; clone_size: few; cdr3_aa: CASSSLQGPDGYTF; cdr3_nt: TGCGCCAGCAGCTCGCTACAGGGGCCAGATGGCTACACCTTC
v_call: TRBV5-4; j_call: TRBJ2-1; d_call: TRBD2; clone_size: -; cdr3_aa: CASSPTSGSYNEQFF; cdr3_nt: TGTGCCAGCAGTCCCACTAGCGGGTCCTACAATGAGCAGTTCTTC
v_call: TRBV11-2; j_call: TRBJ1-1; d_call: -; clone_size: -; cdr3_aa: CASSSEEVKAFF; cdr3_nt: TGTGCCAGCAGCTCCGAGGAGGTTAAAGCTTTCTTT
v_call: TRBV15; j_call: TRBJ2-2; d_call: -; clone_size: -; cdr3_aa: CATSRDGDTGELFF; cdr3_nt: TGTGCCACCAGCAGAGACGGGGATACCGGGGAGCTGTTTTTT